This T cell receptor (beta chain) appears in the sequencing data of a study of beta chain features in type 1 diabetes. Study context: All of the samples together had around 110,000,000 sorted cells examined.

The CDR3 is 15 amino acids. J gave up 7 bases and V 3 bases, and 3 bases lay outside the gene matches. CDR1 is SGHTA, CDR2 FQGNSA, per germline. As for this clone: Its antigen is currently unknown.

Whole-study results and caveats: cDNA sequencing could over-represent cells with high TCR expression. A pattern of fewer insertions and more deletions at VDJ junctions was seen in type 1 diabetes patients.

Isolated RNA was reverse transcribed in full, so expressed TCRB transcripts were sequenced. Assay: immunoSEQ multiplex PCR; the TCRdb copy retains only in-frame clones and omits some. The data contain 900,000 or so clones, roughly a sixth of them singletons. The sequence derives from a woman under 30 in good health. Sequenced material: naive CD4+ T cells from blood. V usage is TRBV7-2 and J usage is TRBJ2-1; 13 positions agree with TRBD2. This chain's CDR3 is CASSFQTSGRNEQFF. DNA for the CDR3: TGTGCCAGCAGCTTTCAGACTAGCGGGAGGAATGAGCAGTTCTTC.